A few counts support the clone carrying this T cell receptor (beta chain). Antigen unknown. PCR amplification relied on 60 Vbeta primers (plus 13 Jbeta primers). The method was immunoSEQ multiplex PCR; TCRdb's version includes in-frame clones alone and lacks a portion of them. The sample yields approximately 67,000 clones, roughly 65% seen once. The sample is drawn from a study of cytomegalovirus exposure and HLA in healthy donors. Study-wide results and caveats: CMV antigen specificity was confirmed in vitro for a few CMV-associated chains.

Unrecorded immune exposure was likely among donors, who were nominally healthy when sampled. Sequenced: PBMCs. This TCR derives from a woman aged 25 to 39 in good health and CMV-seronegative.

The CDR3 DNA reads TGTGCCAGCATCCCAGGCCCCGCAACTAATGAAAAACTGTTTTTT. Encoded protein: CASIPGPATNEKLFF. The V gene is TRBV6-5, the J gene TRBJ1-4; D not certain. Per germline, CDR1 MNHEY and CDR2 SVGAGI. V shed 7 bases and J shed 0 bases, with 12 bases lying between them. The CDR3 contains 15 residues.